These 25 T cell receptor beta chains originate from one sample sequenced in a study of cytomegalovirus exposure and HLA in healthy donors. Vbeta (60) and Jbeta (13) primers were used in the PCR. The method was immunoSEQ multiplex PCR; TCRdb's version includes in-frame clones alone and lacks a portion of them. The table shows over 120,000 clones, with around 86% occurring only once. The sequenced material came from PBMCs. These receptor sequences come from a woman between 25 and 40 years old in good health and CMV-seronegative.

The CDR3 bases are TGTGCCAGCAGCTTAGCGGGGACTAGAAACACCGGGGAGCTGTTTTTT. Residues: CASSLAGTRNTGELFF. The chain recombines TRBV7-2 with TRBJ2-2; TRBD2 aligns across 8 bases. V trimming: 0 bases; J trimming: 2 bases; junction bases outside the gene matches: 2. Germline V gene sequence: CDR1 SGHTA, CDR2 FQGNSA. This CDR3 contains 16 residues.

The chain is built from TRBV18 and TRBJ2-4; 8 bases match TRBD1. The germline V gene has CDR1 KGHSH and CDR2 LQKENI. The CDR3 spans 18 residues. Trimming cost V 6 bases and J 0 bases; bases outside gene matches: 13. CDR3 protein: CASSPVSGQGLAKNIQYF. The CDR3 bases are TGTGCCAGCTCCCCTGTCTCAGGACAGGGATTAGCCAAAAACATTCAGTACTTC.

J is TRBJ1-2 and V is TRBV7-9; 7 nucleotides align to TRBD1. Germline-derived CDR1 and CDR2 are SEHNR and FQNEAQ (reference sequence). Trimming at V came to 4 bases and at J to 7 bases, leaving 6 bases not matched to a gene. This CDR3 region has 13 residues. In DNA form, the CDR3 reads TGTGCCAGCAGCTATGAGACAGGGTCTGGCTACACCTTC. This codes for CASSYETGSGYTF. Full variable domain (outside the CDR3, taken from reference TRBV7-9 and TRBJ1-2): DTGVSQNPRHKITKRGQNVTFRCDPISEHNRLYWYRQTLGQGPEFLTYFQNEAQLEKSRLLSDRFSAERPKGSFSTLEIQRTEQGDSAMYLCASSYETGSGYTFGSGTRLTVV.

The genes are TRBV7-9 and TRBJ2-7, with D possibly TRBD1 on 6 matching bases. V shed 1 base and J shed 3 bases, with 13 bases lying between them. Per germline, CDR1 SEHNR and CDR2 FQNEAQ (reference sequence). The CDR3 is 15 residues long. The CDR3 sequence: CASSLDRQASYEQYF. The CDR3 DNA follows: TGTGCCAGCAGCTTAGATCGACAGGCCAGCTACGAGCAGTACTTC.

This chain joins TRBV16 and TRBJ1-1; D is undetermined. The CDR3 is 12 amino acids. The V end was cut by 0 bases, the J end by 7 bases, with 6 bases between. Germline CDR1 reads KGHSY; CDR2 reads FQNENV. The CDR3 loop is CASSQSRLEAFF. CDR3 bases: TGTGCCAGCAGCCAATCGAGACTTGAAGCTTTCTTT.

CDR3 DNA sequence: TGTGCCAGCAGCCCAGCGGGGATGGATACGCAGTATTTT. Residues: CASSPAGMDTQYF. V and J are TRBV9 and TRBJ2-3, with 7 bases aligning to TRBD2. With 4 bases clipped from V and 6 bases from J, the junction kept 5 bases outside the gene matches. Per the germline V gene, CDR1 is SGDLS and CDR2 is YYNGEE. This CDR3 comprises 13 residues.

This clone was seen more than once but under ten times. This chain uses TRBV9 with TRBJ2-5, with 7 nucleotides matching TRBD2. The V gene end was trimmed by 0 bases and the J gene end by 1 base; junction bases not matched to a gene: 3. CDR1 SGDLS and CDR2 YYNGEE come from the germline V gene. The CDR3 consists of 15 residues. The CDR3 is CASSVGAGLQETQYF. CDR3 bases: TGTGCCAGCAGCGTAGGAGCGGGGCTCCAAGAGACCCAGTACTTC. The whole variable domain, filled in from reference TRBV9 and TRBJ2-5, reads DSGVTQTPKHLITATGQRVTLRCSPRSGDLSVYWYQQSLDQGLQFLIQYYNGEERAKGNILERFSAQQFPDLHSELNLSSLELGDSALYFCASSVGAGLQETQYFGPGTRLLVL.

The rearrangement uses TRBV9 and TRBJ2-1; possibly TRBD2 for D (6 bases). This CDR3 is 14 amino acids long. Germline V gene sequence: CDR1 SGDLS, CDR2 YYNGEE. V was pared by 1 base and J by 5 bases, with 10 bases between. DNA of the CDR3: TGTGCCAGCAGCGTACACGGGGGAGACAATGAGCAGTTCTTC. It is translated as CASSVHGGDNEQFF.

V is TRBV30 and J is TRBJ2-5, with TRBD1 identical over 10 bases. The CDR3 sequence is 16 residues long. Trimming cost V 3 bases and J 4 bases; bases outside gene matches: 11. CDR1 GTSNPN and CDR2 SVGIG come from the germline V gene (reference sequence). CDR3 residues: CAWSPGTGAQGETQYF. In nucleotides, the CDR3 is TGTGCCTGGAGCCCCGGGACAGGGGCGCAAGGAGAGACCCAGTACTTC.

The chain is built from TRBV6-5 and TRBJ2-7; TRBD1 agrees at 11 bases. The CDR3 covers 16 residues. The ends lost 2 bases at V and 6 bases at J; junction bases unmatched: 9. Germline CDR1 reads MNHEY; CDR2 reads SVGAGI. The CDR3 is CASSYTSGTGGGEQYF. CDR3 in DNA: TGTGCCAGCAGTTACACTTCCGGGACAGGGGGAGGCGAGCAGTACTTC.

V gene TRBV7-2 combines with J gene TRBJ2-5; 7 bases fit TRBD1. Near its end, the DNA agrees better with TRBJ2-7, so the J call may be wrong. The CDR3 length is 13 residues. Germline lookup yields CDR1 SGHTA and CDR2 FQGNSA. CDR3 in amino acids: CASSRGQEYEQYF. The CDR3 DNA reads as TGTGCCAGCAGCCGTGGACAGGAGTACGAGCAGTACTTC.

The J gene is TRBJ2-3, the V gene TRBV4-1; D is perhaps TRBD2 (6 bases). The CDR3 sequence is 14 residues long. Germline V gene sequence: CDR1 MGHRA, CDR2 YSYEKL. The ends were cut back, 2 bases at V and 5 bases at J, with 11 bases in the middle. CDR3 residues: CASSQSGLEDTQYF. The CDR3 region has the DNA TGCGCCAGCAGCCAAAGCGGGTTGGAAGATACGCAGTATTTT.

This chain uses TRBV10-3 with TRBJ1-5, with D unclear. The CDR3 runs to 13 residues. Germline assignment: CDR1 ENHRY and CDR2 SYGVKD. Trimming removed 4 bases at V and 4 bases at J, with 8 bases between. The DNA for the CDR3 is TGTGCCATCAGTGGGGCAGTTAATCAGCCCCAGCATTTT. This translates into CAISGAVNQPQHF.

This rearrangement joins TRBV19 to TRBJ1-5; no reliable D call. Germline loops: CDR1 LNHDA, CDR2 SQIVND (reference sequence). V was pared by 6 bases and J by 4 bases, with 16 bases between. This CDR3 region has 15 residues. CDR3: CASSSDGGRNQPQHF. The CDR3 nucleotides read TGTGCCAGTAGCTCGGACGGAGGGAGGAATCAGCCCCAGCATTTT. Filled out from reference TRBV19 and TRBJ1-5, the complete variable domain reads DGGITQSPKYLFRKEGQNVTLSCEQNLNHDAMYWYRQDPGQGLRLIYYSQIVNDFQKGDIAEGYSVSREKKESFPLTVTSAQKNPTAFYLCASSSDGGRNQPQHFGDGTRLSIL.

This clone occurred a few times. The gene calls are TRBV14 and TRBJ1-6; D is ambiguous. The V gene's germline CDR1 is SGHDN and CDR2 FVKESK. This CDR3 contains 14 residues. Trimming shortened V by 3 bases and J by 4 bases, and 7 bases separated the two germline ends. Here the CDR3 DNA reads TGTGCCAGCAGCCATAAGGAGTATAATTCACCCCTCCACTTT. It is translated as CASSHKEYNSPLHF. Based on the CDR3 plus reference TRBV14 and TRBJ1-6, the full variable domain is EAGVTQFPSHSVIEKGQTVTLRCDPISGHDNLYWYRRVMGKEIKFLLHFVKESKQDESGMPNNRFLAERTGGTYSTLKVQPAELEDSGVYFCASSHKEYNSPLHFGNGTRLTVT.

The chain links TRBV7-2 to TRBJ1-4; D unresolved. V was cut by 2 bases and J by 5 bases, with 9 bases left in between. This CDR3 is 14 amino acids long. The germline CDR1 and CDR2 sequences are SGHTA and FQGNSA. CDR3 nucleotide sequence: TGTGCCAGCAGCTTACGAGGGCTCAATGAAAAACTGTTTTTT. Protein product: CASSLRGLNEKLFF. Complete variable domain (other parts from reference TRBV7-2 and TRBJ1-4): GAGVSQSPSNKVTEKGKDVELRCDPISGHTALYWYRQSLGQGLEFLIYFQGNSAPDKSGLPSDRFSAERTGGSVSTLTIQRTQQEDSAVYLCASSLRGLNEKLFFGSGTQLSVL.

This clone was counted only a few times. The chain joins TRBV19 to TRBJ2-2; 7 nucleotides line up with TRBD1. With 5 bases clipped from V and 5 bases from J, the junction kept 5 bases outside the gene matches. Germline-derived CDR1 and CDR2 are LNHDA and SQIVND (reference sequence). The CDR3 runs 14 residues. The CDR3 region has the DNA TGTGCCAGTAGTTTAAGGGGGCATACCGGGGAGCTGTTTTTT. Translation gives CASSLRGHTGELFF.

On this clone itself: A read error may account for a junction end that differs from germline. CDR3 loop: CSSSSRSGAGAYTGELFF. The DNA for the CDR3 is TGTTCCAGCAGCTCCAGGTCGGGGGCGGGAGCATACACCGGGGAGCTGTTTTTT. The chain couples TRBV7-9 to TRBJ2-2, with D perhaps TRBD2 (7 bases). The germline V gene has CDR1 SEHNR and CDR2 FQNEAQ (reference sequence). This CDR3 has 18 residues. Full variable domain (rest looked up from reference TRBV7-9 and TRBJ2-2): DTGVSQNPRHKITKRGQNVTFRCDPISEHNRLYWYRQTLGQGPEFLTYFQNEAQLEKSRLLSDRFSAERPKGSFSTLEIQRTEQGDSAMYLCSSSSRSGAGAYTGELFFGEGSRLTVL.

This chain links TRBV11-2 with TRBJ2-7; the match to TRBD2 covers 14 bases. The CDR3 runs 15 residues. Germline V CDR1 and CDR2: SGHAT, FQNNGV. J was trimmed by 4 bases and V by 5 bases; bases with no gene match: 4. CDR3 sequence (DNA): TGTGCCAGCAGCCGGACTAGCGGGGGGTCGTACGAGCAGTACTTC. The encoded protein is CASSRTSGGSYEQYF. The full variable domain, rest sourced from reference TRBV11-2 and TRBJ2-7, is EAGVAQSPRYKIIEKRQSVAFWCNPISGHATLYWYQQILGQGPKLLIQFQNNGVVDDSQLPKDRFSAERLKGVDSTLKIQPAKLEDSAVYLCASSRTSGGSYEQYFGPGTRLTVT.

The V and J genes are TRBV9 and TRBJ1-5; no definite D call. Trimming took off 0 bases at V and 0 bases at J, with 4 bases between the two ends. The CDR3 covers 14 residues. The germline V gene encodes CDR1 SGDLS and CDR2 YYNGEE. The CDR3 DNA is TGTGCCAGCAGCGTAGATTATAGCAATCAGCCCCAGCATTTT. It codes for CASSVDYSNQPQHF. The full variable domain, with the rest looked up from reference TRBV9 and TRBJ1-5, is DSGVTQTPKHLITATGQRVTLRCSPRSGDLSVYWYQQSLDQGLQFLIQYYNGEERAKGNILERFSAQQFPDLHSELNLSSLELGDSALYFCASSVDYSNQPQHFGDGTRLSIL.

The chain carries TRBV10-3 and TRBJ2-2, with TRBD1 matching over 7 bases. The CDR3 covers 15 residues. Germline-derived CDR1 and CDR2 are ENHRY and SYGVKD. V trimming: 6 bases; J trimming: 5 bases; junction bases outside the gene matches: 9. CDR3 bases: TGTGCCATCAGCTCCGACAGGGTAAAAACCGGGGAGCTGTTTTTT. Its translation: CAISSDRVKTGELFF.

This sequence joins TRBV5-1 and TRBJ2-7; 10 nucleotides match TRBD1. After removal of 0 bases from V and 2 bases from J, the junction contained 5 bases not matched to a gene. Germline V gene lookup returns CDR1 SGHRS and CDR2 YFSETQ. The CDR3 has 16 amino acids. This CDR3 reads CASSLDRDRGTYEQYF. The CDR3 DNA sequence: TGCGCCAGCAGCTTGGATAGGGACAGGGGAACCTACGAGCAGTACTTC.

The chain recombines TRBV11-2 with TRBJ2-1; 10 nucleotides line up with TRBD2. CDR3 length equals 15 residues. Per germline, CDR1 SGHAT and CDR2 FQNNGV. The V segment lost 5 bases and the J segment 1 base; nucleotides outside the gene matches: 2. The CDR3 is CASSPSGSSYNEQFF. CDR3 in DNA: TGTGCCAGCAGCCCTAGCGGGAGTTCCTACAATGAGCAGTTCTTC. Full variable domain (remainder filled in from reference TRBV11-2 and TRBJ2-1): EAGVAQSPRYKIIEKRQSVAFWCNPISGHATLYWYQQILGQGPKLLIQFQNNGVVDDSQLPKDRFSAERLKGVDSTLKIQPAKLEDSAVYLCASSPSGSSYNEQFFGPGTRLTVL.

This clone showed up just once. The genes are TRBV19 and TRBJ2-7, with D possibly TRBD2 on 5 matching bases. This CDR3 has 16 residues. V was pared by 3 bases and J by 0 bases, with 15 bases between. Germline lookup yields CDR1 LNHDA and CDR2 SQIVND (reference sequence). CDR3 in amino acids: CASSIAPPGYSYEQYF. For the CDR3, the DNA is TGTGCCAGTAGTATCGCCCCTCCGGGATACTCCTACGAGCAGTACTTC.

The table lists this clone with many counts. The CDR3 sequence is CASSVREADIQYF. The CDR3 nucleotides read TGTGCCAGCAGTGTTAGGGAGGCGGACATTCAGTACTTC. The chain combines TRBV6-5 with TRBJ2-4; D is perhaps TRBD2 (6 bases). Trimming took off 5 bases at V and 8 bases at J, with 13 bases between the two ends. From germline, CDR1 is MNHEY and CDR2 SVGAGI. The CDR3 sequence is 13 residues long.